The next 30 T cell receptor beta chains were all read from a single sample in a study of response to subunit inactivated influenza vaccine. MiXCR, applied by TCRdb to the RT-PCR reads, yields one record per CDR3 protein. The repertoire holds 300,000 to 350,000 distinct CDR3 sequences, over 20% seen once, with approximately 10% in the top ten. The sample was PBMCs from blood, taken less than 22 months after vaccination. The receptors were gathered from a man between 50 and 75 years old who received an inactivated influenza vaccine.

The rearrangement uses TRBV6-1 and TRBJ1-2; no definite D call. Germline V gives CDR1 MNHNS, CDR2 SASEGT. V shed 6 bases and J shed 6 bases, with 23 bases lying between them. The CDR3 contains 16 residues. CDR3 residues: CASSRRVAATGNGYTF. CDR3 bases: TGTGCCAGCAGCCGCCGCGTGGCAGCTACTGGAAATGGCTACACCTTC.

J is TRBJ2-2 and V is TRBV12-3 or TRBV12-4; 7 bases map to TRBD1. Trimming removed 3 bases from V and 5 bases from J; junction bases left unmatched: 6. CDR3 size: 15 residues. As DNA, the CDR3 is TGTGCCAGCAGTTTCCTGGCAGGGGGTACCGGGGAGCTGTTTTTT. Amino acid sequence: CASSFLAGGTGELFF.

The V gene is TRBV6-2 or TRBV6-3, the J gene TRBJ1-1, with 10 bases aligning to TRBD1. Germline CDR1 and CDR2: MNHEY and SVGEGT. With V trimmed by 0 bases and J by 1 base, 5 bases remained unmatched. This CDR3 comprises 17 residues. The CDR3 sequence is CASSYSTDRGWNTEAFF. The CDR3 DNA sequence: TGTGCCAGCAGTTACTCGACGGACAGGGGGTGGAACACTGAAGCTTTCTTT.

This clonotype was recorded at least ten times. The V call is TRBV12-3 or TRBV12-4, the J call TRBJ1-6; tentative D call: TRBD1 (5 bases). The germline V and J ends were trimmed by 3 bases and 5 bases, with 11 bases remaining between them. This CDR3 spans 15 amino acids. CDR3 protein: CASSFGGTDNSPLHF. The CDR3 DNA reads TGTGCCAGCAGTTTTGGGGGTACGGATAATTCACCCCTCCACTTT.

The chain is built from TRBV7-8 and TRBJ1-6; 7 bases align to TRBD1. The CDR3 runs to 15 residues. Trimming removed 6 bases from V and 10 bases from J; junction bases left unmatched: 12. Germline CDR1 reads SGHVS; CDR2 reads FQNEAQ. The CDR3: CASRTGWDSRSPLHF. The CDR3 DNA is TGTGCCAGCAGGACGGGGTGGGACAGCCGGTCACCCCTCCACTTT.

Only a few counts were recorded for this clonotype. The V gene is TRBV4-1, the J gene TRBJ1-2; D might be TRBD1 (5 bases). The V gene's germline CDR1 is MGHRA and CDR2 YSYEKL. This CDR3 has 13 amino acids. Trimming pared 0 bases from V and 8 bases from J, leaving 10 bases between. CDR3 sequence: CASSQEMRDGYTF. CDR3 DNA: TGCGCCAGCAGCCAAGAGATGAGGGACGGCTACACCTTC.

The chain combines TRBV19 with TRBJ1-2; D possibly corresponds to TRBD1 (6 bases). This CDR3 has 14 amino acids. CDR1 and CDR2 from the germline V gene are LNHDA and SQIVND (reference sequence). Trimming took 4 bases from V and 6 from J, leaving 15 bases between them. The CDR3 coding sequence is TGTGCCAGTAGTAGACTTTGGACAGCCGATGGCTACACCTTC. Translating gives CASSRLWTADGYTF.

This clonotype was seen a single time. The rearrangement links TRBV20-1 to TRBJ1-1; D call uncertain. In germline, CDR1 is DFQATT, CDR2 SNEGSKA (reference sequence). Trimming shortened V by 5 bases and J by 0 bases, and 7 bases separated the two germline ends. CDR3 size: 12 residues. CDR3: CSAPDLNTEAFF. CDR3 bases: TGCAGTGCTCCGGACTTGAACACTGAAGCTTTCTTT.

This clonotype was recorded a few times. Its ends do not fully match the called genes, so a read error is possible. The CDR3 region is CASSLGGLAGYNEQFF. CDR3 coding DNA: TGTGCCAGCAGCTTAGGGGGACTAGCGGGCTACAATGAGCAGTTCTTC. The rearrangement uses TRBV5-1 and TRBJ2-1; 12 nucleotides line up with TRBD2. The length of the CDR3 is 16 residues. CDR1 and CDR2 from the germline V gene are SGHRS and YFSETQ.

The chain is built from TRBV29-1 and TRBJ1-5, with TRBD1 matching 8 bases. V was clipped by 4 bases and J by 4 bases; unmatched bases: 3. The CDR3 sequence is 13 residues long. Germline-derived CDR1 and CDR2 are SQVTM and ANQGSEA. The CDR3 coding sequence is TGCAGCGTTGCACAGGGGGAAAATCAGCCCCAGCATTTT. Translated, it gives CSVAQGENQPQHF.

V gene TRBV28 combines with J gene TRBJ2-1; TRBD1 aligns across 10 bases. The CDR3 extends over 12 amino acids. Trimming at V came to 8 bases and at J to 10 bases, leaving 5 bases not matched to a gene. The V gene's germline CDR1 is MDHEN and CDR2 SYDVKM. CDR3 in amino acids: CASGTGAIEQFF. CDR3 sequence (DNA): TGTGCCAGCGGGACAGGGGCTATCGAGCAGTTCTTC.

This clonotype was observed many times. The J gene is TRBJ1-5, the V gene TRBV7-9; 7 bases fit TRBD1. The CDR3 covers 15 residues. Germline V gene data show CDR1 as SEHNR and CDR2 as FQNEAQ (reference sequence). V shed 4 bases, J shed 1 base, and the junction held 4 bases outside the gene matches. CDR3 bases: TGTGCCAGCAGCTCCAGGGGGGGAAGCAATCAGCCCCAGCATTTT. This sequence encodes CASSSRGGSNQPQHF.

This clonotype was recorded many times. V gene TRBV12-3 or TRBV12-4 combines with J gene TRBJ1-2; 8 nucleotides line up with TRBD1. The V and J ends lost 3 bases and 4 bases, in that order; junction bases with no gene match: 1. CDR3 length equals 13 residues. In nucleotides, the CDR3 is TGTGCCAGCAGTTTGCAGGGGGCCTATGGCTACACCTTC. It is translated as CASSLQGAYGYTF.

The chain links TRBV6-2 or TRBV6-3 to TRBJ1-2, with a possible D match to TRBD1 (5 bases). CDR1 is MNHEY and CDR2 is SVGEGT in the germline V gene. This CDR3 spans 14 amino acids. The ends were cut back, 0 bases at V and 4 bases at J, with 9 bases in the middle. The CDR3 DNA reads as TGTGCCAGCAGTTACTCTACAGGCATCTATGGCTACACCTTC. It is translated as CASSYSTGIYGYTF.

The rearrangement links TRBV6-1 to TRBJ2-2; no firm D call. Germline CDR1 reads MNHNS; CDR2 reads SASEGT. The CDR3 extends over 16 amino acids. V was clipped by 6 bases and J by 0 bases, with 14 bases between them. The CDR3 DNA follows: TGTGCCAGCAGGAAGTCGGCAGCCGCGAACACCGGGGAGCTGTTTTTT. Its translation is CASRKSAAANTGELFF.

This clonotype was observed a handful of times. This chain uses TRBV4-3 with TRBJ2-2; possibly TRBD1 or TRBD2 for D (6 bases each). V lost 1 base to trimming and J lost 6 bases, with 12 bases between them. The CDR3 has 15 amino acids. The germline V gene encodes CDR1 LGHNA and CDR2 YSLEER. Written as DNA, the CDR3 is TGCGCCAGCAGCCAAGGTCGGGGGCGCTCCGGGGAGCTGTTTTTT. This codes for CASSQGRGRSGELFF.

This clonotype has at least ten counts. The chain joins TRBV5-1 to TRBJ2-1; TRBD2 is a possible D gene (7 bases). Per the germline V gene, CDR1 is SGHRS and CDR2 is YFSETQ. This CDR3 region has 16 residues. V lost 1 base and J lost 3, with 14 bases in between. In nucleotides, the CDR3 is TGCGCCAGCAGCTTGACGGGGCGGGGGCGCTACAATGAGCAGTTCTTC. Translation: CASSLTGRGRYNEQFF. Filled out from reference TRBV5-1 and TRBJ2-1, the complete variable domain reads KAGVTQTPRYLIKTRGQQVTLSCSPISGHRSVSWYQQTPGQGLQFLFEYFSETQRNKGNFPGRFSGRQFSNSRSEMNVSTLELGDSALYLCASSLTGRGRYNEQFFGPGTRLTVL.

This clonotype was seen just once. The V gene is TRBV12-3 or TRBV12-4, the J gene TRBJ1-5; 7 bases agree with TRBD1. Trimming at V came to 4 bases and at J to 2 bases, leaving 5 bases not matched to a gene. The CDR3 is made up of 15 amino acids. The CDR3 DNA sequence: TGTGCCAGCAGTTCGACAGGGTTGGGCAATCAGCCCCAGCATTTT. Protein product: CASSSTGLGNQPQHF.

The J gene is TRBJ2-5, the V gene TRBV19, with D tentatively TRBD1 (6 bases). In germline, CDR1 is LNHDA, CDR2 SQIVND (reference sequence). Trimming shortened V by 8 bases and J by 5 bases, and 18 bases separated the two germline ends. The CDR3 is 14 residues long. The DNA for the CDR3 is TGTGCCAGTTCGGCACAGGGCGGAAGGGAGACCCAGTACTTC. Translation gives CASSAQGGRETQYF.

V is TRBV5-1 and J is TRBJ2-1, with 10 bases aligning to TRBD2. Losses at the gene ends were 0 bases for V and 0 bases for J; bases not matched to a gene: 3. CDR3 length equals 17 residues. Germline V gene lookup returns CDR1 SGHRS and CDR2 YFSETQ. CDR3 residues: CASSLVASGSSYNEQFF. In DNA, the CDR3 is TGCGCCAGCAGCTTGGTCGCTAGCGGGAGCTCCTACAATGAGCAGTTCTTC.

This sequence joins TRBV30 and TRBJ1-1; D unclear. V gave up 0 bases and J gave up 3 bases, with 11 bases separating them. CDR3 length equals 14 residues. Germline CDR1 and CDR2: GTSNPN and SVGIG (reference sequence). The CDR3 reads CAWSVLGLDTEAFF. The CDR3 coding sequence is TGTGCCTGGAGTGTACTGGGGTTGGACACTGAAGCTTTCTTT.

The chain links TRBV4-1 to TRBJ2-2, with 8 bases aligning to TRBD2. CDR1 MGHRA and CDR2 YSYEKL come from the germline V gene. Unmatched junction bases numbered 6, after V lost 1 base and J lost 5 bases. The CDR3 runs to 16 residues. CDR3 nucleotides: TGCGCCAGCAGCCAAGTATTAGCGGGAAGTACCGGGGAGCTGTTTTTT. This gives the protein CASSQVLAGSTGELFF.

This chain connects TRBV11-2 to TRBJ2-1, with D perhaps TRBD1 (6 bases). With 6 bases removed from V and 5 bases from J, the gap between germline ends came to 14 bases. The CDR3 length is 14 residues. Germline lookup yields CDR1 SGHAT and CDR2 FQNNGV. For the CDR3, the DNA is TGTGCCAGCAGGGCCGGGACAATTAACAATGAGCAGTTCTTC. This encodes CASRAGTINNEQFF.

The V call is TRBV4-1, the J call TRBJ1-1, with TRBD1 as a possible D gene (6 bases). The V and J ends lost 3 bases and 0 bases respectively, with 14 bases between them. This CDR3 comprises 16 residues. CDR1 and CDR2 (germline): MGHRA, YSYEKL. The CDR3 region has the DNA TGCGCCAGCAGCCAGGAAGGACAGCTCTTGAACACTGAAGCTTTCTTT. It specifies CASSQEGQLLNTEAFF.

This clonotype was seen a few times. The chain combines TRBV29-1 with TRBJ2-3; the D is unclear. This CDR3 comprises 13 residues. Trimming pared 4 bases from V and 3 bases from J, leaving 11 bases between. Germline values: CDR1 SQVTM, CDR2 ANQGSEA. This chain's CDR3 is CSVGLSLTDTQYF. For the CDR3, the DNA is TGCAGCGTTGGGCTCTCGCTAACAGATACGCAGTATTTT.

The chain combines TRBV12-3 or TRBV12-4 with TRBJ1-3; D is uncertain. CDR3 length equals 15 residues. Trimming took off 7 bases at V and 0 bases at J, with 13 bases between the two ends. The CDR3 reads CASNRDVSSGNTIYF. The CDR3 region has the DNA TGTGCCAGCAACAGAGACGTATCCTCTGGAAACACCATATATTTT.

V and J are TRBV15 and TRBJ2-1; D unclear. CDR3 size: 13 residues. CDR1 LNHNV and CDR2 YYDKDF come from the germline V gene (reference sequence). Deletions cut 3 bases from V and 6 bases from J, with 9 bases between. The CDR3 sequence: CATSRGRPNEQFF. In nucleotides, the CDR3 is TGTGCCACCAGCAGGGGCAGACCCAATGAGCAGTTCTTC.

CDR3 residues: CASSIDYRGDTQYF. In DNA, the CDR3 is TGTGCCAGTAGTATAGACTACCGGGGGGATACGCAGTATTTT. The chain is built from TRBV19 and TRBJ2-3; D is perhaps TRBD2 (6 bases). This CDR3 region has 14 residues. V gave up 0 bases and J gave up 6 bases, with 10 bases separating them. The germline V gene encodes CDR1 LNHDA and CDR2 SQIVND (reference sequence).

The chain couples TRBV12-3 or TRBV12-4 to TRBJ1-1; 9 nucleotides agree with TRBD1. J lost 0 bases, V lost 2 bases, and 10 bases had no gene match. This CDR3 has 18 amino acids. The CDR3 region has the DNA TGTGCCAGCAGTTTACGAATAACAGGGGGCTTTATGAACACTGAAGCTTTCTTT. This codes for CASSLRITGGFMNTEAFF.

In its sample, this clonotype was seen many times. Written as DNA, the CDR3 is TGTGCCAGCAGTTACTCCCTGGAGGAAAAACTGTTTTTT. Protein product: CASSYSLEEKLFF. The gene calls are TRBV6-5 and TRBJ1-4; unclear D gene. V shed 0 bases and J shed 8 bases, with 7 bases lying between them. The CDR3 length is 13 residues. Looked up from germline, CDR1 is MNHEY and CDR2 is SVGAGI.